The clone carrying this TCR beta chain has a single count. Per the authors' pipeline: Estimates of nucleated cell counts were drawn from the amplification of reference gene primers. Profiling relied on immunoSEQ multiplex PCR, and the TCRdb table lists in-frame clones only, not all of them. V and J calls and clone size come straight from that table; D and trimming were deduced from the DNA. The table lists approximately 500,000 clones, about 89% of them singletons. Germline loops: CDR1 MGHDK, CDR2 SYGVNS. CDR3 length: 16 residues. V shed 3 bases and J 3 bases; nucleotides not matched to a gene: 11. The sample belongs to a study of blood T cell repertoires in COVID-19. Study-level background: Sites in the United States, Italy and Spain provided acute and convalescent COVID-19 samples. PBMCs, B-cell-depleted T cells, or T cells were the source of the cDNA or gDNA that made up the material.

Patients at the Seattle site were enrolled during active infection and followed longitudinally. The chain has TRBV25-1 and TRBJ2-7; 7 bases agree with TRBD2. The sequence came from a woman aged 45-65 years with COVID-19, enrolled during active disease. The sequenced sample consisted of peripheral blood. The CDR3 here is CASSEGQGGVVYEQYF. CDR3 sequence (DNA): TGTGCCAGCAGTGAGGGCCAGGGAGGGGTGGTCTACGAGCAGTACTTC.